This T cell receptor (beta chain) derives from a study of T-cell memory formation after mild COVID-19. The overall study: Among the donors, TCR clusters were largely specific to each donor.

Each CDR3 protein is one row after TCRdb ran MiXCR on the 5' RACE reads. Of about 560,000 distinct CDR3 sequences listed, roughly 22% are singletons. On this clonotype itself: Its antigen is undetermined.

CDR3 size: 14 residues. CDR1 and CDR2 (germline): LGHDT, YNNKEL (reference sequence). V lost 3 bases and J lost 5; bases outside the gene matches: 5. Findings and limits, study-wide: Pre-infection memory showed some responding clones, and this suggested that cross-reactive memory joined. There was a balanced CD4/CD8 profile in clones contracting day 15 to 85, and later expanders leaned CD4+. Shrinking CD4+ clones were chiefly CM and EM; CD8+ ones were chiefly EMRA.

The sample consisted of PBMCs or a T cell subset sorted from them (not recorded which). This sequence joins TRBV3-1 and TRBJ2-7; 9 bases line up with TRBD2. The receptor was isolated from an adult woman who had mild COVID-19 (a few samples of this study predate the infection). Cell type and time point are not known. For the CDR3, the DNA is TGTGCCAGCAGCCAGCTAGCGGGGAAGGACGAGCAGTACTTC. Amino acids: CASSQLAGKDEQYF.